The 8 T cell receptor beta chains reported below all come from one sample, sequenced in a study of blood T cell repertoires in COVID-19 (dated by TCRdb to about 2020). The library was prepared using the immunoSEQ multiplex PCR assay. TCRdb stores this immuneACCESS table with in-frame sequences only. Part of the clones is absent; in the studies checked, under half of the shortfall reflects unresolved V genes, and no reason is known for the rest. Recorded for this sample are over 85,000 clones; roughly 90% of them occurred a single time. Jointly, the top ten make up 18% of the sample. The sequencing sample was made of peripheral blood. These receptors originate from a woman of 80 years or more with acute or convalescent COVID-19.

This clone is a singleton in its sample. V usage is TRBV18 and J usage is TRBJ2-7; 8 positions agree with TRBD1. The CDR3 sequence is 15 residues long. V dropped 3 bases and J dropped 6; count of bases not matched to a gene: 10. Germline CDR1 KGHSH, CDR2 LQKENI. The CDR3 is CASSPRGQGAGEQYF. The CDR3 nucleotides are TGTGCCAGCTCACCGAGGGGGCAGGGGGCTGGCGAGCAGTACTTC.

The table lists this clone with a few counts. V usage is TRBV3-1 (or the pseudogene TRBV3-2) and J usage is TRBJ2-7; the match to TRBD1 covers 11 bases. V lost 6 bases, J lost 6 bases, and 7 bases stayed unmatched. From germline, CDR1 is LGHDT and CDR2 YNNKEL (reference sequence). CDR3 length: 14 residues. The CDR3 region is CASRSWTGGPEQYF. CDR3 sequence (DNA): TGTGCCAGCAGAAGTTGGACAGGGGGCCCCGAGCAGTACTTC.

The chain couples TRBV19 to TRBJ2-5, with unresolved D. The germline V and J ends were trimmed by 6 bases and 5 bases, with 13 bases remaining between them. CDR3 size: 13 residues. From germline, CDR1 is LNHDA and CDR2 SQIVND (reference sequence). This CDR3 is CASSLLGRETQYF. CDR3 sequence (DNA): TGTGCCAGTAGCCTTCTGGGCAGGGAGACCCAGTACTTC.

The CDR3 DNA is TGTGCCAGCTCACCTCGGGACAGGGGATACGAGTACTTC. Translated, it gives CASSPRDRGYEYF. J is TRBJ2-7 and V is TRBV18; 10 bases fit TRBD1. Looked up from germline, CDR1 is KGHSH and CDR2 is LQKENI. Trimming cost V 3 bases and J 11 bases; bases outside gene matches: 7. The CDR3 totals 13 residues.

This clone was seen more than once but under ten times. J is TRBJ1-1 and V is TRBV30; D gene uncertain. This CDR3 has 14 residues. Trimming stripped 2 bases from V and 4 bases from J, with 14 bases between. The germline V gene encodes CDR1 GTSNPN and CDR2 SVGIG (reference sequence). The chain's CDR3 is CAWSPPGGTTEAFF. The CDR3 DNA follows: TGTGCCTGGAGTCCGCCCGGAGGTACCACTGAAGCTTTCTTT.

The chain has TRBV12-3 or TRBV12-4 and TRBJ2-1; D remains ambiguous. This CDR3 spans 11 amino acids. V lost 6 bases, J lost 4 bases, and 4 bases lay in between. CDR3 DNA sequence: TGTGCCAGCAGCCAGTACAATGAGCAGTTCTTC. As protein: CASSQYNEQFF.

V usage is TRBV19 and J usage is TRBJ1-1; D might be TRBD1 (6 bases). Trimming left V 1 base short and J 0 bases short, with 15 bases between. CDR1 is LNHDA, CDR2 SQIVND, per germline (reference sequence). The CDR3 length is 17 residues. Here the CDR3 DNA reads TGTGCCAGTAGTATAGTGAGCAGGGGCCCCATGAACACTGAAGCTTTCTTT. Encoded protein: CASSIVSRGPMNTEAFF.

The chain links TRBV24-1 to TRBJ2-1, with unresolved D. This CDR3 is 14 amino acids long. The V and J ends lost 4 bases and 4 bases respectively, with 10 bases between them. Germline V gives CDR1 KGHDR, CDR2 SFDVKD. CDR3 protein: CATSESLEYNEQFF. The CDR3 DNA sequence: TGTGCCACCAGTGAGTCCCTCGAGTACAATGAGCAGTTCTTC.